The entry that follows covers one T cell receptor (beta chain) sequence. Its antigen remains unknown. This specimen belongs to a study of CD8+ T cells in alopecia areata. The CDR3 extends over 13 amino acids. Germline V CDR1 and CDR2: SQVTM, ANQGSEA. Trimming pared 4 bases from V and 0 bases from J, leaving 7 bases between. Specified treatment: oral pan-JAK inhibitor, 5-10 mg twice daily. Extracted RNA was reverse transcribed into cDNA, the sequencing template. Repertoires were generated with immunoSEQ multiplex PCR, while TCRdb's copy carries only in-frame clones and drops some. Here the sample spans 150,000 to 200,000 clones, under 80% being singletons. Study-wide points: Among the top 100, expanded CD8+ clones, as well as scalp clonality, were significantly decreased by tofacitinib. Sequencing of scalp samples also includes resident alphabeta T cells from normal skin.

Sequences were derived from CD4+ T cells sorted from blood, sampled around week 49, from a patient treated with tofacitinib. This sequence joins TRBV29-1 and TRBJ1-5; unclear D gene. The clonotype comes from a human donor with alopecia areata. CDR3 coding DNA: TGCAGCGTTGTTGACAATAGCAATCAGCCCCAGCATTTT. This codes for CSVVDNSNQPQHF.